This is a list of T cell receptor beta chains from one sample in a study of cytomegalovirus exposure and HLA in healthy donors. Profiling relied on immunoSEQ multiplex PCR, and the TCRdb table lists in-frame clones only, not all of them. The sample lists 170,000 or so clones, 75% to 90% occurring once. Specimen: PBMCs. The receptor source for this set is a male donor in good health and CMV-seropositive. Each CDR3 is given with its conserved first and last residue. The D gene is left open where the match is weak. Clone size is stated in some rows and not others, as once, few, many or a class when expanded.

TRBD1	-	TRBJ1-3	TRBV5-1	TGCGCCAGCAGCTTGGTGGGACAGGGGTCAACTGGAAACACCATATATTTT	CASSLVGQGSTGNTIYF
-	-	TRBJ1-3	TRBV7-9	TGTGCCAGCAGCTTCGGGGTGATGACCATATATTTT	CASSFGVMTIYF
-	-	TRBJ1-1	TRBV30	TGTGCCTGTCATGGGGGGGGATCCAACACTGAAGCTTTCTTT	CACHGGGSNTEAFF
TRBD1	-	TRBJ1-4	TRBV2	TGTGCCAGCAGTGTAGGGGACAGGACTAATGAAAAACTGTTTTTT	CASSVGDRTNEKLFF
-	-	TRBJ2-1	TRBV5-1	TGCGCCAGCAGCCCCGAGGGGGTCTCCTACAATGAGCAGTTCTTC	CASSPEGVSYNEQFF
-	-	TRBJ2-7	TRBV6-5	TGTGCCAGCAGTTACTCGAAGGGCGGGATCCGGTGGGAGCAGTACTTC	CASSYSKGGIRWEQYF
-	-	TRBJ1-1	TRBV6-4	TGTGCCAGCAGTGACCAGACAGGTAGTGAAGCTTTCTTT	CASSDQTGSEAFF
-	-	TRBJ2-2	TRBV11-2	TGTGCCAGCAGAAACGGACTTGGGACCGGGGAGCTGTTTTTT	CASRNGLGTGELFF
TRBD2	-	TRBJ2-3	TRBV18	TGTGCCAGCTCACCAAGCGCGGGAGGGTCAGATACGCAGTATTTT	CASSPSAGGSDTQYF
-	-	TRBJ1-1	TRBV5-6	TGTGCCAGCAGCTTGGGGTCAGGGGTAATGAACACTGAAGCTTTCTTT	CASSLGSGVMNTEAFF
-	-	TRBJ2-7	TRBV10-3	TGTGCCATCAGTGAGTCTGGCGGATCCTACGAGCAGTACTTC	CAISESGGSYEQYF
TRBD1	-	TRBJ1-5	TRBV10-3	TGTGCCATCAGTGGATCCGGACAGGCAGAACAGCCCCAGCATTTT	CAISGSGQAEQPQHF
-	few	TRBJ1-2	TRBV11-3	TGTGCCAGCAGCAACGGACAAGGGGAAAGCTACACCTTC	CASSNGQGESYTF
TRBD2	-	TRBJ2-5	TRBV28	TGTGCCAGCAGTCTTCCCACTAGCGGGAAAAAGACCCAGTACTTC	CASSLPTSGKKTQYF
-	once	TRBJ2-3	TRBV5-8	TGTGCCAGCAGCTTGGGGTACTCTATCACAGATACGCAGTATTTT	CASSLGYSITDTQYF
TRBD1	-	TRBJ1-4	TRBV4-2	TGTGCCAGCAGCCAAACAGGGGGTAGTGAAAAACTGTTTTTT	CASSQTGGSEKLFF
TRBD2	-	TRBJ2-2	TRBV30	TGTGCCTCCCCTCGGACTAGAGTAGGGCGGGAGCTGTTTTTT	CASPRTRVGRELFF
-	-	TRBJ1-4	TRBV2	TGTGCCAGCAGGGACGCGGGGAGGGGTGAAAAACTGTTTTTT	CASRDAGRGEKLFF
TRBD1	-	TRBJ2-3	TRBV5-4	TGTGCCAGCAGTTTTGGGGGACAGGGATTTGCAGATACGCAGTATTTT	CASSFGGQGFADTQYF
TRBD2	few	TRBJ2-2	TRBV29-1	TGCAGCGTACCCGGGACTAGCCCGATAGGTCTACCCACCGGGGAGCTGTTTTTT	CSVPGTSPIGLPTGELFF
TRBD2	-	TRBJ2-5	TRBV18	TGTGCCAGCTCACCACCGGTAGCGGGAGAGGGTAAGACCCAGTACTTC	CASSPPVAGEGKTQYF
TRBD2	-	TRBJ2-7	TRBV7-9	TGTTCCAGCAGCGCGGTTCTAGCGGGAGTAGACGAGCAGTACTTC	CSSSAVLAGVDEQYF
-	-	TRBJ1-5	TRBV19	TGTGCCAGTAGTATGAACAGGCCTAATAACAATCAGCCCCAGCATTTT	CASSMNRPNNNQPQHF
-	-	TRBJ2-3	TRBV5-1	TGCGCCAGCAGCTTGGGCACAGCAACTAGCACAGATACGCAGTATTTT	CASSLGTATSTDTQYF
TRBD2	-	TRBJ2-2	TRBV30	TGTGCCTGGAGTTTCAATCTCCGACTAGCGGGAGGGAGCGGGGAGCTGTTTTTT	CAWSFNLRLAGGSGELFF
TRBD1	-	TRBJ2-7	TRBV13	TGTGCCAGTAGTAGACAGGGCGCAGGGCAGTACTTC	CASSRQGAGQYF
-	-	TRBJ2-2	TRBV19	TGTGCCAGTAGTATTCGTCGGACCGGGGAGCTGTTTTTT	CASSIRRTGELFF
TRBD2	once	TRBJ2-1	TRBV7-9	TGTGCCAGCAGCCTAGCGGGAGGGGCCGACAATGAGCAGTTCTTC	CASSLAGGADNEQFF
TRBD2	-	TRBJ2-5	TRBV7-3	TGTGCCAGCAGCCCCGGGGTTAGCGGGAGATGGGAGACCCAGTACTTC	CASSPGVSGRWETQYF
TRBD1	-	TRBJ2-2	TRBV25-1	TGTGCCAGCAGTGGGCCAGGGGGCACCGGGGAGCTGTTTTTT	CASSGPGGTGELFF
-	-	TRBJ2-7	TRBV21-1	TGTGCCAGCAGCTCGCCTGACCCGGACACAAAGCAGTACTTC	CASSSPDPDTKQYF
-	-	TRBJ2-5	TRBV7-3	TGTGCCAGCAGCTTAATAGGGGTCTCCTGTCTCCAAGAGACCCAGTACTTC	CASSLIGVSCLQETQYF
-	-	TRBJ1-1	TRBV18	TGTGCCAGCTCACCACGAAGACAGGCCTCGAACACTGAAGCTTTCTTT	CASSPRRQASNTEAFF
-	-	TRBJ2-1	TRBV2	TGTGCCAGCAGAGACTATTTTCACAATGAGCAGTTCTTC	CASRDYFHNEQFF
TRBD2	few	TRBJ2-1	TRBV19	TGTGCCAGTAGTATCTCTGCGGGAGCCTATGAGCAGTTCTTC	CASSISAGAYEQFF
-	few	TRBJ2-5	TRBV11-2	TGTGCCAGCAGCTTTTATATACGACAGGCCTCGCAAGAGACCCAGTACTTC	CASSFYIRQASQETQYF
TRBD2	once	TRBJ2-1	TRBV27	TGTGCCAGCAGTTTTGAGGGAGGGGACAATGAGCAGTTCTTC	CASSFEGGDNEQFF
-	-	TRBJ1-5	TRBV6-5	TGTGCCAGCAGCCAGGGAATTGAGAAGGGGCCCCAGCATTTT	CASSQGIEKGPQHF
TRBD1	-	TRBJ1-2	TRBV6-5	TGTGCCAGCAGTTCCTTACAGGGGGATGGCTACACCTTC	CASSSLQGDGYTF
TRBD2	-	TRBJ2-7	TRBV5-4	TGTGCCAGCAGCTCCTTCTTAGCGGGAGGGCCATCCTACGAGCAGTACTTC	CASSSFLAGGPSYEQYF
TRBD1	-	TRBJ2-7	TRBV5-4	TGTGCCAGCAGCTCCATGGACAGGGCGTACGAGCAGTACTTC	CASSSMDRAYEQYF
-	-	TRBJ1-2	TRBV13	TGTGCCAGCAGCTTATCAACCAGGGAATTTTTCTACACCTTC	CASSLSTREFFYTF
TRBD1	-	TRBJ2-2	TRBV6-5	TGTGCCAGCAGGGACAGGGGGCCGGGCGGGGAGCTGTTTTTT	CASRDRGPGGELFF
-	few	TRBJ1-1	TRBV5-5	TGTGCCAGCAGCCTGAAACGACCGGGAGAACAGACTGAAGCTTTCTTT	CASSLKRPGEQTEAFF
TRBD2	-	TRBJ2-1	TRBV7-2	TGTGCCAGCAGCCCCCGGGACAGGTTTAGCGGGAGGCCCTACAATGAGCAGTTCTTC	CASSPRDRFSGRPYNEQFF
-	few	TRBJ1-5	TRBV5-4	TGTGCCAGCAGCTTGGACCCCAACAATCATCAGCCCCAGCATTTT	CASSLDPNNHQPQHF
-	-	TRBJ2-7	TRBV11-3	TGTGCCAGCATCTCTCGAGGGGGTCGGGGCGAGCAGTACTTC	CASISRGGRGEQYF
-	-	TRBJ1-2	TRBV6-4	TGTGCCAGCAGTGACTCGGGCGGGACGGATGGCTACACCTTC	CASSDSGGTDGYTF
TRBD2	-	TRBJ2-2	TRBV18	TGTGCCAGCTCACCAGGCGAGCGGGGACTCGGGGAGCTGTTTTTT	CASSPGERGLGELFF
TRBD1	once	TRBJ2-5	TRBV5-4	TGTGCCAGCAGCTTGGGAGAGGACAGGGTTCCATACTTC	CASSLGEDRVPYF
TRBD1	few	TRBJ1-2	TRBV15	TGTGCCACCAGCAGGGGACAGCACTATGGCTACACCTTC	CATSRGQHYGYTF
TRBD2	-	TRBJ2-1	TRBV28	TGTGCCAGCACCTCCCTAGCGGGAGGTCTCAATGAGCAGTTCTTC	CASTSLAGGLNEQFF
TRBD1	-	TRBJ2-1	TRBV5-1	TGCGCCAGCAGCGGGGACAGCTCCTACAATGAGCAGTTCTTC	CASSGDSSYNEQFF
-	once	TRBJ2-7	TRBV27	TGTGCCAGCAGCGTTTGGGCTTCTGGCGGGATCTCCTACGAGCAGTACTTC	CASSVWASGGISYEQYF
-	-	TRBJ2-3	TRBV2	TGTGCCAGCAGGGAGGGCGGGATGGATACGCAGTATTTT	CASREGGMDTQYF
TRBD1	-	TRBJ1-2	TRBV6-5	TGTGCCAGCAGTCAGACAGGGGGCGTCTATGGCTACACCTTC	CASSQTGGVYGYTF
TRBD2	-	TRBJ2-7	TRBV15	TGTGCCACCAGCGCAGTAGGTATCCCTAGCGGGGGAAGCTCCTACGAGCAGTACTTC	CATSAVGIPSGGSSYEQYF
TRBD2	-	TRBJ2-1	TRBV11-3	TGTGCCAGCAGCCCGTATCCCGGGACTAGCTATGAGCAGTTCTTC	CASSPYPGTSYEQFF
TRBD2	-	TRBJ2-1	TRBV27	TGTGCCAGCAGTTCCCCCGGACTAGCGGGGTCTTACAATGAGCAGTTCTTC	CASSSPGLAGSYNEQFF